One sample yielded the 13 T cell receptor beta chains listed below, sequenced in a study of T cells in Graves' hyperthyroidism and ophthalmopathy. RNA transcripts served as the template for amplifying TCR beta CDR3 regions. In the first-round RT-PCR of the TCR CDR3, the HTBI primer set was used. TCRdb reprocessed the multiplex PCR reads with MiXCR, giving one entry per CDR3 protein. The sample includes hundreds of thousands of distinct CDR3 sequences, 18% seen only once; the top ten take approximately 16%. The source material was blood. These receptors originate from a woman in her fifties or sixties with Graves' hyperthyroidism that later progressed to Graves' ophthalmopathy.

In its sample, this clonotype was seen a few times. The chain has TRBV11-2 and TRBJ1-2; D gene unclear. Germline V gives CDR1 SGHAT, CDR2 FQNNGV. The CDR3 consists of 17 residues. The V end lost 1 base, the J end lost 5 bases, and 20 bases lay between the germline ends. The CDR3: CASSLVERRAYGYGYTF. The CDR3 DNA sequence: TGTGCCAGCAGCTTAGTTGAGAGACGGGCTTATGGATATGGCTACACCTTC.

For this clonotype: Mismatch with germline at one junction end may stem from a read error. J is TRBJ2-2 and V is TRBV2; 10 nucleotides line up with TRBD1. The germline CDR1 and CDR2 sequences are SNHLY and FYNNEI. The CDR3 is made up of 17 amino acids. The CDR3 sequence is CASIISLRQGAGRGAVF. The CDR3 DNA reads TGTGCCAGCATCATCTCCTTGAGACAGGGGGCCGGTCGGGGAGCTGTTTTT.

The rearrangement links TRBV6-1 to TRBJ1-5; 7 nucleotides align to TRBD1. J was trimmed by 0 bases and V by 5 bases; bases with no gene match: 7. The germline V gene has CDR1 MNHNS and CDR2 SASEGT. The CDR3 is made up of 16 amino acids. CDR3 region: CASSRRDRPSNQPQHF. The CDR3 DNA sequence: TGTGCCAGCAGTCGACGGGACAGACCTAGCAATCAGCCCCAGCATTTT.

This clonotype was seen a handful of times. The J gene is TRBJ1-3, the V gene TRBV6-1, with D perhaps matching TRBD1 (6 bases). The V gene lost 6 bases and the J gene lost 0 bases, with 12 bases spanning the gap. The length of the CDR3 is 15 residues. The germline gives CDR1 MNHNS, CDR2 SASEGT. The CDR3 nucleotides read TGTGCCAGCAGCCGAGGACAGAACTCTGGAAACACCATATATTTT. Residues: CASSRGQNSGNTIYF.

This clonotype was observed many times. J is TRBJ2-3 and V is TRBV6-6; maybe TRBD2 (5 bases). CDR3 length equals 16 residues. Germline V lookup: CDR1 MNHNY, CDR2 SVGAGI (reference sequence). Trimming shortened V by 2 bases and J by 4 bases, and 16 bases separated the two germline ends. In DNA form, the CDR3 reads TGTGCCAGCAGTTACCGGGCCCTAAGCGGCCCAGATACGCAGTATTTT. Translation: CASSYRALSGPDTQYF.

This clonotype was seen ten or more times. The chain links TRBV18 to TRBJ2-7; TRBD1 matches 7 bases. Germline V gives CDR1 KGHSH, CDR2 LQKENI. V shed 2 bases, J shed 4 bases, and the junction held 8 bases outside the gene matches. The CDR3 length is 15 residues. CDR3 protein: CASSPSRDSMYEQYF. The CDR3, as DNA: TGTGCCAGCTCACCATCCCGGGACAGTATGTACGAGCAGTACTTC.

This clonotype was seen repeatedly, ten times or more. The gene calls are TRBV6-1 and TRBJ1-1, with TRBD1 identical over 7 bases. Germline assignment: CDR1 MNHNS and CDR2 SASEGT. This CDR3 is 15 amino acids long. After removal of 4 bases from V and 4 bases from J, the junction contained 9 bases not matched to a gene. The CDR3 protein is CASSGHRGLGTEAFF. In nucleotides, the CDR3 is TGTGCCAGCAGTGGCCACAGGGGTTTGGGCACTGAAGCTTTCTTT.

This clonotype showed up many times. The chain is built from TRBV5-5 and TRBJ1-5; the D gene is possibly TRBD1 (5 bases). The CDR3 contains 17 residues. Looked up from germline, CDR1 is SGHKS and CDR2 is YYEKEE (reference sequence). V was cut by 0 bases and J by 2 bases, with 15 bases left in between. The CDR3 DNA follows: TGTGCCAGCAGCTTGGCGGTCGGGGCGGTGGGCAATCAGCCCCAGCATTTT. Translation: CASSLAVGAVGNQPQHF.

CDR3 DNA sequence: TGCAGTGCTAGAATCCCCACAGGAGGGGGGGGCTACACCTTC. It translates to CSARIPTGGGGYTF. The rearrangement links TRBV20-1 to TRBJ1-2, with D possibly matching TRBD1 (6 bases). Germline CDR1 is DFQATT and CDR2 is SNEGSKA (reference sequence). CDR3 length: 14 amino acids. Trimming cost V 2 bases and J 8 bases, with 18 bases left between them.

This rearrangement joins TRBV27 to TRBJ2-2, with TRBD2 matching over 10 bases. CDR3 length: 15 residues. With V trimmed by 4 bases and J by 6 bases, 5 bases remained unmatched. Germline V gene lookup returns CDR1 MNHEY and CDR2 SMNVEV (reference sequence). The CDR3 nucleotides are TGTGCCAGCAGTTGGAGCGGGGGGGCCTCCGGGGAGCTGTTTTTT. Protein: CASSWSGGASGELFF.

The chain couples TRBV20-1 to TRBJ1-4; no reliable D call. The length of the CDR3 is 15 residues. Germline loops: CDR1 DFQATT, CDR2 SNEGSKA (reference sequence). V was shortened by 3 bases and J by 4 bases, with 15 bases between the two germline ends. DNA for the CDR3: TGCAGTGCTAGCGATCGACTTGGTTATAATGAAAAACTGTTTTTT. Protein: CSASDRLGYNEKLFF.

This clonotype was observed at least ten times. Here the CDR3 DNA reads TGCAGTGCTAGAACTAGCGGGGGCACAGATACGCAGTATTTT. This sequence encodes CSARTSGGTDTQYF. The chain carries TRBV20-1 and TRBJ2-3, with TRBD2 identical over 10 bases. The CDR3 sequence is 14 residues long. V shed 2 bases, J shed 1 base, and the junction held 0 bases outside the gene matches. Germline values: CDR1 DFQATT, CDR2 SNEGSKA (reference sequence).

Details on this clonotype: No conserved phenylalanine or tryptophan is present at the end of the CDR3, so a read error is the likely explanation. The chain has TRBV7-2 and TRBJ1-6, with D hard to call. Looked up from germline, CDR1 is SGHTA and CDR2 is FQGNSA. V gave up 4 bases and J gave up 4 bases, with 8 bases separating them. CDR3 length: 14 amino acids. This CDR3 is CASSSSQYNSPLHL. The CDR3 nucleotides are TGTGCCAGCAGCTCGTCCCAATATAATTCACCCCTCCACCTT.